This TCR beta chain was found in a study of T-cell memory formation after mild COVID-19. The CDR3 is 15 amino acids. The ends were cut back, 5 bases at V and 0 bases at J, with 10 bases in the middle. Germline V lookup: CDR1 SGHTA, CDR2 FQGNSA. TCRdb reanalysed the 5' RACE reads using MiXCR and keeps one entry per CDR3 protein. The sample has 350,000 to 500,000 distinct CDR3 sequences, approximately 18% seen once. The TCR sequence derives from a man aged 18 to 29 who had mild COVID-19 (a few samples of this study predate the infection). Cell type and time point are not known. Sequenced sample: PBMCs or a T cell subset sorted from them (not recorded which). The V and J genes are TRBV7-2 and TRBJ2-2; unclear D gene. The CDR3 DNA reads TGTGCCAGCAGCCTGGCAGCCGCGAACACCGGGGAGCTGTTTTTT. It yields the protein CASSLAAANTGELFF.